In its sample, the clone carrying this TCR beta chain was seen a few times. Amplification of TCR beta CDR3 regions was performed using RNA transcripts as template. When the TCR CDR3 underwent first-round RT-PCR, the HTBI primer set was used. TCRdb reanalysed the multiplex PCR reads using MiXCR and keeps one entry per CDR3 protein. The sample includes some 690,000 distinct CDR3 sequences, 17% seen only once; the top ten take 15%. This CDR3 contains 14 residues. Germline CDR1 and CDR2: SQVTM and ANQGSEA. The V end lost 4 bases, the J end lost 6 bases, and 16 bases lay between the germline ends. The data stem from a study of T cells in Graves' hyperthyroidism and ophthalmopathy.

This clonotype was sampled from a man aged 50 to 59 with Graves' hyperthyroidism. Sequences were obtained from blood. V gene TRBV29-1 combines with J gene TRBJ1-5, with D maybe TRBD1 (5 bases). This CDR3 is CSVVGGNSGQPQHF. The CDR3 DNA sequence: TGCAGCGTTGTTGGGGGAAACAGTGGTCAGCCCCAGCATTTT.